A single sample gave rise to the 29 T cell receptor beta chains below, sequenced in a study of T-cell memory formation after mild COVID-19. Each CDR3 protein is one row after TCRdb ran MiXCR on the 5' RACE reads. The repertoire holds under 5,000 distinct CDR3 sequences, with around 25% as singletons. Sequencing was performed on PBMCs or a T cell subset sorted from them (not recorded which). The source of these receptors is an adult who had mild COVID-19 (a few samples of this study predate the infection). Cell type and time point are not known.

This clonotype was seen at least ten times. The genes are TRBV5-1 and TRBJ2-3; tentative D call: TRBD1 (5 bases). The CDR3 sequence is 16 residues long. Germline lookup yields CDR1 SGHRS and CDR2 YFSETQ. The V end lost 0 bases, the J end lost 1 base, and 12 bases lay between the germline ends. CDR3 sequence reads: CASSLAQVTGTDTQYF. CDR3 sequence (DNA): TGCGCCAGCAGCTTGGCCCAGGTGACAGGCACAGATACGCAGTATTTT.

In its sample, this clonotype ranks as medium-sized. This chain connects TRBV7-9 to TRBJ2-4; D is perhaps TRBD1 or TRBD2 (5 bases each). The germline CDR1 and CDR2 sequences are SEHNR and FQNEAQ (reference sequence). The length of the CDR3 is 14 residues. V was shortened by 1 base and J by 4 bases, with 8 bases between the two germline ends. The CDR3 DNA sequence: TGTGCCAGCAGCTTAGGTGGGGGTAAAAACATTCAGTACTTC. Residues: CASSLGGGKNIQYF.

By share, this clonotype ranks as medium-sized. This chain connects TRBV24-1 to TRBJ2-2, with D tentatively TRBD1 (6 bases). The germline V and J ends were trimmed by 4 bases and 4 bases, with 15 bases remaining between them. This CDR3 region has 16 residues. Germline loops: CDR1 KGHDR, CDR2 SFDVKD. CDR3 sequence (DNA): TGTGCCACCAGTGAGGGTACACAGGGAATCACCGGGGAGCTGTTTTTT. Encoded protein: CATSEGTQGITGELFF.

This clonotype is deemed medium-sized. V is TRBV12-3 or TRBV12-4 and J is TRBJ1-1; the D is unclear. Trimming left V 6 bases short and J 0 bases short, with 11 bases between. The CDR3 is made up of 14 amino acids. The CDR3 region is CASRRQQLNTEAFF. CDR3 nucleotide sequence: TGTGCCAGCAGGCGACAACAATTGAACACTGAAGCTTTCTTT.

By its share, this clonotype is medium-sized. The chain recombines TRBV29-1 with TRBJ1-2, with 7 bases that match TRBD1. CDR1 is SQVTM and CDR2 is ANQGSEA in the germline V gene. With 4 bases clipped from V and 4 bases from J, the junction kept 3 bases outside the gene matches. The CDR3 extends over 12 amino acids. As DNA, the CDR3 is TGCAGCGTTGGGGGGGACAGCTATGGCTACACCTTC. Translating gives CSVGGDSYGYTF.

For the CDR3, the DNA is TGTGCCAGCAGTTACGGCATCTATGGCTACACCTTC. Translating gives CASSYGIYGYTF. This rearrangement joins TRBV6-2 or TRBV6-3 to TRBJ1-2; D uncertain. V was cut by 2 bases and J by 4 bases, with 5 bases left in between. The CDR3 consists of 12 residues. The germline V gene has CDR1 MNHEY and CDR2 SVGEGT.

Relative to its sample, this clonotype is medium-sized. The rearrangement links TRBV7-2 to TRBJ2-1, with TRBD1 matching 10 bases. Germline CDR1 SGHTA, CDR2 FQGNSA. Germline trimming cut 1 base from V and 4 bases from J; bases unmatched to any gene: 4. This CDR3 region has 16 residues. The CDR3 is CASSLDRTGGYNEQFF. CDR3 nucleotide sequence: TGTGCCAGCAGCTTAGATAGGACAGGGGGGTACAATGAGCAGTTCTTC. Full variable domain (outside the CDR3, taken from reference TRBV7-2 and TRBJ2-1): GAGVSQSPSNKVTEKGKDVELRCDPISGHTALYWYRQSLGQGLEFLIYFQGNSAPDKSGLPSDRFSAERTGGSVSTLTIQRTQQEDSAVYLCASSLDRTGGYNEQFFGPGTRLTVL.

In this sample, this clonotype is medium-sized. V usage is TRBV12-3 or TRBV12-4 and J usage is TRBJ2-1; 9 bases map to TRBD2. The V and J ends lost 3 bases and 10 bases, in that order; junction bases with no gene match: 7. The CDR3 has 14 amino acids. CDR3 DNA: TGTGCCAGCAGTTTTCAGCGGGGGGCGGGGGAGCAGTTCTTC. It is translated as CASSFQRGAGEQFF.

In its sample, this clonotype was seen many times. The gene calls are TRBV29-1 and TRBJ1-5; perhaps TRBD1 as D (6 bases). CDR1 and CDR2 from the germline V gene are SQVTM and ANQGSEA. V lost 7 bases and J lost 5, with 15 bases in between. The CDR3 spans 13 residues. The CDR3 loop reads CSGYRGWDQPQHF. The CDR3 DNA reads as TGCAGCGGCTATAGGGGGTGGGATCAGCCCCAGCATTTT.

This clonotype is medium-sized in the sample. V and J are TRBV29-1 and TRBJ1-1, with D unclear. V lost 6 bases and J lost 5, with 7 bases in between. CDR3 length: 10 amino acids. Per the germline V gene, CDR1 is SQVTM and CDR2 is ANQGSEA. CDR3 in DNA: TGCAGCGTCAGCAAGACTGAAGCTTTCTTT. This sequence encodes CSVSKTEAFF.

Relative to its sample, this clonotype is medium-sized. The chain carries TRBV6-6 and TRBJ2-7, with unresolved D. V lost 6 bases and J lost 2, with 14 bases in between. The length of the CDR3 is 14 residues. In germline, CDR1 is MNHNY, CDR2 SVGAGI (reference sequence). The CDR3 DNA is TGTGCCAGCAGACCTACGCGGTCTGCCTACGAGCAGTACGTC. Its protein product is CASRPTRSAYEQYV.

By sample fraction, this clonotype is medium-sized (0.01 to 0.1%). The chain uses TRBV5-1 and TRBJ2-5; a weak D match, TRBD1 (7 bases). Trimming left V 4 bases short and J 1 base short, with 11 bases between. Germline values: CDR1 SGHRS, CDR2 YFSETQ. The CDR3 contains 14 residues. CDR3 coding DNA: TGCGCCAGCAGCGCGGGACAGACCCAAGAGACCCAGTACTTC. As protein: CASSAGQTQETQYF. Variable domain in full (rest from reference TRBV5-1 and TRBJ2-5): KAGVTQTPRYLIKTRGQQVTLSCSPISGHRSVSWYQQTPGQGLQFLFEYFSETQRNKGNFPGRFSGRQFSNSRSEMNVSTLELGDSALYLCASSAGQTQETQYFGPGTRLLVL.

This clonotype appeared many times. The chain is built from TRBV27 and TRBJ1-2; no definite D call. The germline CDR1 and CDR2 sequences are MNHEY and SMNVEV (reference sequence). The CDR3 length is 15 residues. V shed 6 bases and J shed 4 bases, with 18 bases lying between them. The CDR3 DNA reads TGTGCCAGCAGGGGCCTGGGTGATTCTTTCTATGGCTACACCTTC. Its translation: CASRGLGDSFYGYTF.

The J gene is TRBJ2-3, the V gene TRBV19; D unresolved. The germline gives CDR1 LNHDA, CDR2 SQIVND (reference sequence). Trimming took off 5 bases at V and 2 bases at J, with 11 bases between the two ends. The CDR3 extends over 14 amino acids. CDR3 region: CASSLQAHTDTQYF. For the CDR3, the DNA is TGTGCCAGTAGTCTCCAGGCGCACACAGATACGCAGTATTTT.

In its sample, this clonotype is medium-sized (0.01 to 0.1%). The rearrangement links TRBV28 to TRBJ1-1, with TRBD1 matching over 7 bases. Trimming cost V 2 bases and J 9 bases; bases outside gene matches: 18. Germline values: CDR1 MDHEN, CDR2 SYDVKM. The CDR3 has 17 residues. CDR3 in amino acids: CASSLDRVIGPSEKAFF. CDR3 in DNA: TGTGCCAGCAGTTTAGACAGGGTTATCGGACCATCTGAAAAAGCTTTCTTT.

This chain joins TRBV6-2 or TRBV6-3 and TRBJ2-5, with TRBD2 identical over 16 bases. Germline V lookup: CDR1 MNHEY, CDR2 SVGEGT. The ends lost 2 bases at V and 1 base at J; junction bases unmatched: 7. CDR3 length: 19 amino acids. The CDR3 spells CASSYPGTSGGGLQETQYF. The CDR3 DNA reads TGTGCCAGCAGTTACCCCGGGACTAGCGGGGGGGGCCTCCAAGAGACCCAGTACTTC.

The gene calls are TRBV7-9 and TRBJ2-5; no definite D call. The V end was cut by 8 bases, the J end by 3 bases, with 10 bases between. The CDR3 totals 12 residues. Looked up from germline, CDR1 is SEHNR and CDR2 is FQNEAQ (reference sequence). This CDR3 is CASSTAEETQYF. CDR3 nucleotide sequence: TGTGCCAGCTCAACGGCGGAAGAGACCCAGTACTTC.

This clonotype is labeled medium-sized. CDR3 region: CSATTGEDYGYTF. In DNA, the CDR3 is TGCAGTGCTACGACAGGGGAAGACTATGGCTACACCTTC. The chain uses TRBV20-1 and TRBJ1-2; 8 bases line up with TRBD1. The germline V gene encodes CDR1 DFQATT and CDR2 SNEGSKA (reference sequence). The CDR3 totals 13 residues. J was trimmed by 3 bases and V by 4 bases; bases with no gene match: 4.

This clonotype is medium-sized. The chain is built from TRBV5-4 and TRBJ1-2; TRBD1 might be the D (6 bases). Germline CDR1 SGHNT, CDR2 YYREEE (reference sequence). Trimming removed 1 base at V and 3 bases at J, with 13 bases between. The CDR3 loop spans 15 amino acids. Here the CDR3 reads CASSLKPKGDYGYTF. The CDR3 bases are TGTGCCAGCAGCTTGAAGCCTAAGGGGGACTATGGCTACACCTTC.

By sample share, this clonotype is medium-sized. The chain uses TRBV12-3 or TRBV12-4 and TRBJ1-1; no definite D call. Trimming left V 3 bases short and J 7 bases short, with 12 bases between. This CDR3 is 13 amino acids long. In DNA, the CDR3 is TGTGCCAGCAGTTTTTCGGAGCGGGGTGAAGCTTTCTTT. It codes for CASSFSERGEAFF.

This clonotype has ten or more counts. The chain couples TRBV19 to TRBJ1-2; D unclear. Trimming cost V 0 bases and J 2 bases, with 4 bases left between them. Germline assignment: CDR1 LNHDA and CDR2 SQIVND (reference sequence). This CDR3 is built from 13 residues. CDR3 DNA sequence: TGTGCCAGTAGTATAGATCGAAACTATGGCTACACCTTC. Translated, it gives CASSIDRNYGYTF.

This clonotype is categorized as medium-sized. This chain joins TRBV20-1 and TRBJ2-5; 7 bases align to TRBD2. Germline V gives CDR1 DFQATT, CDR2 SNEGSKA (reference sequence). The CDR3 sequence is 13 residues long. V lost 1 base and J lost 4; bases outside the gene matches: 3. CDR3 region: CSARGLASETQYF. CDR3 nucleotides: TGCAGTGCTAGAGGACTAGCTTCAGAGACCCAGTACTTC.

This chain's CDR3 is CASSCRCSGAKASTDTQYF. The CDR3 region has the DNA TGTGCCAGCAGCTGCCGTTGTAGCGGGGCTAAAGCTAGCACAGATACGCAGTATTTT. The chain carries TRBV7-6 and TRBJ2-3, with 8 bases lining up with TRBD2. CDR3 length equals 19 residues. The V and J ends lost 4 bases and 0 bases, in that order; junction bases with no gene match: 15. Germline-derived CDR1 and CDR2 are SGHVS and FNYEAQ.

Many counts were recorded for this clonotype. V and J are TRBV28 and TRBJ1-5; D remains ambiguous. The CDR3 has 12 amino acids. Germline assignment: CDR1 MDHEN and CDR2 SYDVKM. Trimming took off 10 bases at V and 0 bases at J, with 7 bases between the two ends. CDR3 DNA: TGTGCCACCTCATATAGCAATCAGCCCCAGCATTTT. As protein: CATSYSNQPQHF.

This clonotype was detected ten times or more. This chain links TRBV7-9 with TRBJ1-1; maybe TRBD1 (5 bases). The germline gives CDR1 SEHNR, CDR2 FQNEAQ (reference sequence). V gave up 2 bases and J gave up 3 bases, with 10 bases separating them. This CDR3 region has 14 residues. CDR3 DNA: TGTGCCAGCAGCTTAAGTGGGGGGTACACTGAAGCTTTCTTT. Encoded protein: CASSLSGGYTEAFF.

The chain combines TRBV7-3 with TRBJ2-1; maybe TRBD2 (6 bases). Germline CDR1 is SGHTA and CDR2 is FQGTGA. The V gene lost 5 bases and the J gene lost 5 bases, with 16 bases spanning the gap. This CDR3 comprises 15 residues. The CDR3 is CASSPLGGSNNEQFF. DNA for the CDR3: TGTGCCAGCAGCCCCCTCGGAGGGTCTAACAATGAGCAGTTCTTC.

Judged by abundance, this clonotype is medium-sized (0.01 to 0.1%). The chain links TRBV12-3 or TRBV12-4 to TRBJ2-2, with 7 positions matching TRBD1. Unmatched junction bases numbered 11, after V lost 5 bases and J lost 5 bases. The length of the CDR3 is 16 residues. CDR3 DNA sequence: TGTGCCAGCAGTCCCTGGCCGGGACAGCGTACCGGGGAGCTGTTTTTT. Translated, it gives CASSPWPGQRTGELFF.

This clonotype occurred a few times. J is TRBJ2-5 and V is TRBV5-1; D is perhaps TRBD1 (6 bases). The V and J ends lost 2 bases and 2 bases respectively, with 16 bases between them. This CDR3 contains 16 residues. Per germline, CDR1 SGHRS and CDR2 YFSETQ. CDR3 protein: CASSLFGRGDQETQYF. The CDR3 region has the DNA TGCGCCAGCAGCTTATTCGGCAGGGGTGATCAAGAGACCCAGTACTTC.

By sample fraction, this clonotype is medium-sized. The chain couples TRBV13 to TRBJ2-2; no definite D call. Germline CDR1 reads PRHDT; CDR2 reads FYEKMQ (reference sequence). V was pared by 1 base and J by 4 bases, with 10 bases between. The CDR3 is made up of 15 amino acids. This CDR3 reads CASSLVPGVTGELFF. In DNA, the CDR3 is TGTGCCAGCAGCTTAGTTCCTGGGGTCACCGGGGAGCTGTTTTTT.